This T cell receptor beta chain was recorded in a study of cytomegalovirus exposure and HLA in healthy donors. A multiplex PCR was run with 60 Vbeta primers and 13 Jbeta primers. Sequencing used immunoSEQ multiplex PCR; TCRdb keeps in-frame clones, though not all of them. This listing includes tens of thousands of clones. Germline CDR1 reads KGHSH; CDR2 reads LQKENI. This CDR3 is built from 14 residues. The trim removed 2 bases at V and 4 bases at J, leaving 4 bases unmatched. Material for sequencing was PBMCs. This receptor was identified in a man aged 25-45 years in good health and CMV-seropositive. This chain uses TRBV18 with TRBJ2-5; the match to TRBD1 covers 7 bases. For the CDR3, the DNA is TGTGCCAGCTCACCAAACAGGGGCATAGAGACCCAGTACTTC. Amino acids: CASSPNRGIETQYF.